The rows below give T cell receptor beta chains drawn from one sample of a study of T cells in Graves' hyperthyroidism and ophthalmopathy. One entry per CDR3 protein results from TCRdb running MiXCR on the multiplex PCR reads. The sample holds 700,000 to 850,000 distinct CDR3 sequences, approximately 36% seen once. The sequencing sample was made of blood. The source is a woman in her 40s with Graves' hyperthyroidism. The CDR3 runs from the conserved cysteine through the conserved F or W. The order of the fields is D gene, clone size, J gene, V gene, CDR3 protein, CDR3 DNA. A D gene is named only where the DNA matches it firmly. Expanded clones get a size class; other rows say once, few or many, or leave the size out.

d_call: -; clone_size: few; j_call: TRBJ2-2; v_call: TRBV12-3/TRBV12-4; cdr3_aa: CASSPTVYTGELFF; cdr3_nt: TGTGCCAGCAGTCCGACAGTTTACACCGGGGAGCTGTTTTTT
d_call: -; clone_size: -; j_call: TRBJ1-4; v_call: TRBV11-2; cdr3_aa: CASSTRQDSNEKLFF; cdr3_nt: TGTGCCAGCAGCACAAGACAGGACAGTAATGAAAAACTGTTTTTT
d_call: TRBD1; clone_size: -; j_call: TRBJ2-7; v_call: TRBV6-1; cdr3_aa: CASVRGQANEQYF; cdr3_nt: TGTGCCAGCGTAAGGGGACAGGCCAACGAGCAGTACTTC
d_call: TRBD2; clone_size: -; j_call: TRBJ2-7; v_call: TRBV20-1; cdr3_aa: CSARDLGGPGYEQYF; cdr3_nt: TGCAGTGCTAGAGACCTGGGAGGGCCAGGTTACGAGCAGTACTTC
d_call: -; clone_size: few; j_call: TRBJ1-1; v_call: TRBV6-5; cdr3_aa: CASRLVTRGNTEAFF; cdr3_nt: TGTGCCAGCCGACTCGTCACCAGGGGGAACACTGAAGCTTTCTTT
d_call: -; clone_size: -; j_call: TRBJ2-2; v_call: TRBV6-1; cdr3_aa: CASGWQRDTGELFF; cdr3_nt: TGTGCCAGCGGGTGGCAGAGAGATACCGGGGAGCTGTTTTTT
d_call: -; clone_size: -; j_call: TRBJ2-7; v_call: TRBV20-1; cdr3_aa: CSASGVNRLDEQYF; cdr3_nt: TGCAGTGCATCAGGGGTCAACAGGCTTGACGAGCAGTACTTC
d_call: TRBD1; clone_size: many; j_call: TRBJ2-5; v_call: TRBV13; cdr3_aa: CASSLSPGQGGETQYF; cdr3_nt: TGTGCCAGCAGCTTATCTCCGGGACAGGGCGGAGAGACCCAGTACTTC
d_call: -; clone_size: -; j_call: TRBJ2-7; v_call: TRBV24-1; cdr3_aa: CATSDPSSYEQYF; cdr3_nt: TGTGCCACCAGTGATCCGTCCTCCTACGAGCAGTACTTC
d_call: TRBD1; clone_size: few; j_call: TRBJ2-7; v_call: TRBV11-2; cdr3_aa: CASSKTGASSYEQYF; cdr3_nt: TGTGCCAGCAGCAAAACAGGGGCCAGCTCCTACGAGCAGTACTTC
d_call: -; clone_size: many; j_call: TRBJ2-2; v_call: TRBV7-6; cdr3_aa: CASSPLEEELFF; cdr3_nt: TGTGCCAGCAGCCCCCTCGAGGAGGAGCTGTTTTTT
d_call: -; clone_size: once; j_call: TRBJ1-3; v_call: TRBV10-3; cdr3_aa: CAISERTSGNTIYF; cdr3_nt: TGTGCCATCAGTGAACGGACTAGCGGAAACACCATATATTTT
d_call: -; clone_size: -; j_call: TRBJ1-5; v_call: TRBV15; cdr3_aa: CATGGFPGNQPQHF; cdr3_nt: TGTGCCACTGGAGGGTTCCCTGGCAATCAGCCCCAGCATTTT
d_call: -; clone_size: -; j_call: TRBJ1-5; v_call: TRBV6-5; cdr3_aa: CASSYATSLSNQPQHF; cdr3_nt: TGTGCCAGCAGTTATGCGACAAGCCTATCCAATCAGCCCCAGCATTTT
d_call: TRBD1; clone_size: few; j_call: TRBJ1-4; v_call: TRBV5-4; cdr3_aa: CASSRDRGTTNEKLFF; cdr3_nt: TGTGCCAGCAGCCGGGACAGGGGGACAACTAATGAAAAACTGTTTTTT
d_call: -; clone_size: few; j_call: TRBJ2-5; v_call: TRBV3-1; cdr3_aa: CASSQQTGIQETQYF; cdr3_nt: TGTGCCAGCAGCCAACAAACAGGAATCCAAGAGACCCAGTACTTC
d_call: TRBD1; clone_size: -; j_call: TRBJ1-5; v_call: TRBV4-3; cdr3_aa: CASSQGGGRGANQPQHF; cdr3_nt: TGCGCCAGCAGCCAAGGGGGGGGCAGGGGGGCCAATCAGCCCCAGCATTTT
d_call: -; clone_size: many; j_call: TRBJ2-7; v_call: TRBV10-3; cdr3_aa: CAISERDKPSYEQYF; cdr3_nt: TGTGCCATCAGTGAGCGAGACAAACCCTCCTACGAGCAGTACTTC
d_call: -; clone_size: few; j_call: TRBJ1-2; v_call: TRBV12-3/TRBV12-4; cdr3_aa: CASSSEGVYGYTF; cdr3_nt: TGTGCCAGCAGTTCCGAGGGGGTTTATGGCTACACCTTC
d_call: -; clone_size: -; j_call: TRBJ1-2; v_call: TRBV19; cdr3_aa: CASSVEGHGGYTF; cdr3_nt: TGTGCCAGTAGTGTCGAGGGACATGGCGGCTACACCTTC
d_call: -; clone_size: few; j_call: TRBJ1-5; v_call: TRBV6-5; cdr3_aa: CASIDSHSNQPQHF; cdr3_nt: TGTGCCAGCATTGACAGTCATAGCAATCAGCCCCAGCATTTT
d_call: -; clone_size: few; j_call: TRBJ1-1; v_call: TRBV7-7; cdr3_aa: CASNPPGPRTNTEAFF; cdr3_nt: TGTGCCAGCAACCCGCCGGGACCCCGAACCAACACTGAAGCTTTCTTT
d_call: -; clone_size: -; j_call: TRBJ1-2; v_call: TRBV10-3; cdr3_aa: CASSFLGTRGRGYTF; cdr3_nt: TGTGCCAGCAGTTTCCTCGGGACGAGGGGCAGGGGCTACACCTTC
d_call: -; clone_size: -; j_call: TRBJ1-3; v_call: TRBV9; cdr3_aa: CASSALTSGNTIYF; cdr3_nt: TGTGCCAGCAGCGCATTGACTTCTGGAAACACCATATATTTT
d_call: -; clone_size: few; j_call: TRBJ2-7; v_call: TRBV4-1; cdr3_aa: CASSQVQGTKNYEQYF; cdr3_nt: TGCGCCAGCAGCCAAGTACAGGGGACTAAAAACTACGAGCAGTACTTC
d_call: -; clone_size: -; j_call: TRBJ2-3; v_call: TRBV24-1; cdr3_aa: CATSDFGTGTDTQYF; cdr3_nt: TGTGCCACCAGTGATTTCGGGACTGGCACAGATACGCAGTATTTT
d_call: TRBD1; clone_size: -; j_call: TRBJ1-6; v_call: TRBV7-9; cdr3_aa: CASRPTETGGSPLHF; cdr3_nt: TGTGCCAGCAGACCAACGGAGACAGGGGGTTCACCCCTCCACTTT
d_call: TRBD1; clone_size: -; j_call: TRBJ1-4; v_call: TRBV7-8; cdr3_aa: CASSFPLRQGPTTNEKLFF; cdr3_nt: TGTGCCAGCAGCTTCCCCCTACGACAGGGACCTACAACTAATGAAAAACTGTTTTTT
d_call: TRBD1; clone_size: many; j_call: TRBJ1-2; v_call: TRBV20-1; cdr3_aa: CSATLGQGSYGYTF; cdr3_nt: TGCAGTGCCACCCTTGGACAGGGTAGCTATGGCTACACCTTC
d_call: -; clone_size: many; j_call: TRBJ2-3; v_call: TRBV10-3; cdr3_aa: CAISGSTDTQYF; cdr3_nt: TGTGCCATCAGTGGGAGCACAGATACGCAGTATTTT
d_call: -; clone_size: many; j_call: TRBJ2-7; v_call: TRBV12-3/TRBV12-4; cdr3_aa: CASSLHAYEQYF; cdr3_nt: TGTGCCAGCAGTCTACATGCCTACGAGCAGTACTTC
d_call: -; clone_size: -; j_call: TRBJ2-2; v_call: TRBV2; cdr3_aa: CADGLGTGELFF; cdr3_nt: TGTGCCGACGGATTAGGTACCGGGGAGCTGTTTTTT
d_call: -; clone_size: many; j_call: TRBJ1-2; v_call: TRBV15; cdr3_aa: CATSRDHGAAGYGYTF; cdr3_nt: TGTGCCACCAGCAGAGATCACGGGGCAGCGGGCTATGGCTACACCTTC
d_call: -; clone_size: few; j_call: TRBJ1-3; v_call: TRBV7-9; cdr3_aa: CASSPNMDAGNTIYF; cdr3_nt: TGTGCCAGCAGCCCCAACATGGACGCTGGAAACACCATATATTTT
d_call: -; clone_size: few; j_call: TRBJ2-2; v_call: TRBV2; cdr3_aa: CASSEFVDTGELFF; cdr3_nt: TGTGCCAGCAGTGAATTTGTAGACACCGGGGAGCTGTTTTTT